These 30 T cell receptor beta chains were all obtained from the same sample, sequenced in a study of blood T cell repertoires in COVID-19. Profiling relied on immunoSEQ multiplex PCR, and the TCRdb table lists in-frame clones only, not all of them. The table lists about 180,000 clones, roughly 90% of them singletons, with around 1.2% in the top ten. Specimen: PBMCs or T cells enriched from blood (not recorded which). These receptor sequences come from a human donor with acute COVID-19. The donor label of this sample is uncertain.

The chain joins TRBV5-1 to TRBJ1-1, with 7 bases aligning to TRBD1. The J segment lost 3 bases and the V segment lost 0 bases, leaving 5 bases of the junction unmatched. This CDR3 spans 15 amino acids. CDR1 SGHRS and CDR2 YFSETQ come from the germline V gene. Here the CDR3 DNA reads TGCGCCAGCAGCTTGGGTGGACAGGTAGACACTGAAGCTTTCTTT. This codes for CASSLGGQVDTEAFF.

This chain joins TRBV6-5 and TRBJ2-7; weak D call: TRBD2 (5 bases). V lost 6 bases and J 2 bases, leaving 11 bases between the germline ends. CDR3 length: 13 amino acids. The germline V gene encodes CDR1 MNHEY and CDR2 SVGAGI. DNA for the CDR3: TGTGCCAGCAGGGCGGGTAGACCCTACGAGCAGTACTTC. Translation gives CASRAGRPYEQYF.

The J gene is TRBJ1-1, the V gene TRBV7-2; possibly TRBD1 for D (5 bases). The V end lost 5 bases, the J end lost 10 bases, and 11 bases lay between the germline ends. The CDR3 has 11 residues. Germline CDR1 and CDR2: SGHTA and FQGNSA. CDR3 DNA: TGTGCCAGCAGCCCCTATCAGGGAGCTTTCTTT. This codes for CASSPYQGAFF. Full variable domain (missing parts from reference TRBV7-2 and TRBJ1-1): GAGVSQSPSNKVTEKGKDVELRCDPISGHTALYWYRQSLGQGLEFLIYFQGNSAPDKSGLPSDRFSAERTGGSVSTLTIQRTQQEDSAVYLCASSPYQGAFFGQGTRLTVV.

The genes are TRBV7-8 and TRBJ2-7; 8 bases agree with TRBD1. V lost 2 bases and J lost 4; bases outside the gene matches: 10. Germline V gene lookup returns CDR1 SGHVS and CDR2 FQNEAQ. The CDR3 is made up of 16 amino acids. The CDR3 sequence is CASSLFGQGADYEQYF. CDR3 nucleotides: TGTGCCAGCAGCTTATTCGGGCAGGGGGCTGATTACGAGCAGTACTTC.

The rearrangement uses TRBV24-1 and TRBJ2-7, with 16 bases that match TRBD2. The CDR3 loop spans 17 amino acids. Germline trimming cut 5 bases from V and 5 bases from J; bases unmatched to any gene: 8. Germline values: CDR1 KGHDR, CDR2 SFDVKD. Written as DNA, the CDR3 is TGTGCCACCAGTGGGGCCGGGACTAGCGGGGGGGCCCACGAGCAGTACTTC. Translated, it gives CATSGAGTSGGAHEQYF.

This clone appeared a few times. The gene calls are TRBV24-1 and TRBJ1-3; no definite D call. CDR3 length: 14 residues. In germline, CDR1 is KGHDR, CDR2 SFDVKD. Trimming took 2 bases from V and 0 from J, leaving 4 bases between them. The CDR3 nucleotides read TGTGCCACCAGTGATTCCAGCTCTGGAAACACCATATATTTT. It encodes CATSDSSSGNTIYF.

Concerning this clone: A read error may account for a junction end that differs from germline. This chain links TRBV12-3 or TRBV12-4 with TRBJ1-2; 9 bases align to TRBD1. CDR3 size: 11 residues. Here the CDR3 reads CASSPRTGEYF. CDR3 bases: TGTGCCAGCAGTCCCCGGACAGGGGAGTACTTC.

V usage is TRBV5-4 and J usage is TRBJ1-2; D possibly corresponds to TRBD1 (6 bases). Trimming left V 2 bases short and J 8 bases short, with 13 bases between. Germline-derived CDR1 and CDR2 are SGHNT and YYREEE (reference sequence). The CDR3 is made up of 13 amino acids. The CDR3 protein is CASSFRGGNGYTF. The CDR3 region has the DNA TGTGCCAGCAGCTTCAGGGGTGGGAACGGCTACACCTTC.

This clone was detected once. The rearrangement joins TRBV6-5 to TRBJ1-2; 7 bases are shared with TRBD1. V shed 4 bases, J shed 6 bases, and the junction held 11 bases outside the gene matches. This CDR3 is built from 15 residues. The germline V gene has CDR1 MNHEY and CDR2 SVGAGI. CDR3 DNA: TGTGCCAGCAGTTCTCCGGGACAGCTTTGGGATGGCTACACCTTC. Protein sequence: CASSSPGQLWDGYTF.

This clone was observed once. V is TRBV4-3 and J is TRBJ2-2, with TRBD2 identical over 7 bases. Germline V gene sequence: CDR1 LGHNA, CDR2 YSLEER. This CDR3 comprises 15 residues. V lost 2 bases and J lost 3; bases outside the gene matches: 3. CDR3 protein: CASSQIGGYTGELFF. The CDR3 nucleotides are TGCGCCAGCAGCCAAATCGGGGGGTACACCGGGGAGCTGTTTTTT.

The genes are TRBV6-4 and TRBJ2-1; tentative D call: TRBD1 (5 bases). CDR1 MRHNA and CDR2 SNTAGT come from the germline V gene. The germline V and J ends were trimmed by 8 bases and 7 bases, with 9 bases remaining between them. The CDR3 is 11 amino acids. The CDR3 protein is CASGRGNEQFF. DNA of the CDR3: TGTGCCAGCGGAAGGGGTAATGAGCAGTTCTTC.

V is TRBV9 and J is TRBJ2-4; the D gene is possibly TRBD2 (5 bases). The CDR3 is made up of 14 amino acids. Trimming removed 3 bases at V and 6 bases at J, with 13 bases between. Germline CDR1 is SGDLS and CDR2 is YYNGEE. In DNA form, the CDR3 reads TGTGCCAGCAGCGCCCCGGGAACGGGAAACATTCAGTACTTC. This gives the protein CASSAPGTGNIQYF.

J is TRBJ2-3 and V is TRBV3-1 (or the pseudogene TRBV3-2); possible D gene TRBD2, 6 bases. Looked up from germline, CDR1 is LGHDT and CDR2 is YNNKEL (reference sequence). Between the trimmed V and J ends, which lost 5 bases and 3 bases, there was a span of 12 bases. This CDR3 is 14 amino acids long. DNA of the CDR3: TGTGCCAGCAGCTACTTAGCGGATACAGATACGCAGTATTTT. Residues: CASSYLADTDTQYF.

This sequence joins TRBV3-1 (or the pseudogene TRBV3-2) and TRBJ2-2; 7 bases are a match to TRBD1. The germline gives CDR1 LGHDT, CDR2 YNNKEL (reference sequence). Trimming at V came to 0 bases and at J to 2 bases, leaving 12 bases not matched to a gene. This CDR3 is 19 amino acids long. In nucleotides, the CDR3 is TGTGCCAGCAGCCAAGACCGCGACAGGGTCAGTGGAAACACCGGGGAGCTGTTTTTT. This translates into CASSQDRDRVSGNTGELFF.

The chain joins TRBV5-1 to TRBJ2-7; TRBD1 aligns across 9 bases. V shed 4 bases, J shed 13 bases, and the junction held 12 bases outside the gene matches. CDR1 and CDR2 (germline): SGHRS, YFSETQ. The CDR3 sequence is 13 residues long. The CDR3 loop reads CASSPGQGPPLYF. The DNA of the CDR3 is TGCGCCAGCAGCCCAGGACAGGGGCCCCCGCTTTACTTC.

The chain joins TRBV7-2 to TRBJ1-3; 7 bases line up with TRBD1. The CDR3 spans 14 residues. V lost 4 bases to trimming and J lost 1 base; unmatched junction nucleotides: 1. Per the germline V gene, CDR1 is SGHTA and CDR2 is FQGNSA. Written as DNA, the CDR3 is TGTGCCAGCAGCTCGACAGGGTCTGGAAACACCATATATTTT. It translates to CASSSTGSGNTIYF.

This clone was counted once. In nucleotides, the CDR3 is TGTGCCTGGAGTGATCAGGGGTTGGGGAACACTGAAGCTTTCTTT. It codes for CAWSDQGLGNTEAFF. V usage is TRBV30 and J usage is TRBJ1-1; D perhaps matches TRBD1 (6 bases). Germline CDR1 and CDR2: GTSNPN and SVGIG (reference sequence). The CDR3 totals 15 residues. Between the trimmed V and J ends, which lost 1 base and 1 base, there was a span of 13 bases.

The chain uses TRBV19 and TRBJ2-1, with D tentatively TRBD2 (6 bases). The ends were cut back, 3 bases at V and 5 bases at J, with 14 bases in the middle. Germline V gene data show CDR1 as LNHDA and CDR2 as SQIVND (reference sequence). CDR3 length: 15 residues. The CDR3 protein is CASSIRQGGHNEQFF. CDR3 coding DNA: TGTGCCAGTAGTATTAGGCAGGGAGGACACAATGAGCAGTTCTTC.

J is TRBJ2-5 and V is TRBV19; D perhaps matches TRBD2 (6 bases). The CDR3 totals 15 residues. The V gene lost 0 bases and the J gene lost 5 bases, with 13 bases spanning the gap. Per germline, CDR1 LNHDA and CDR2 SQIVND (reference sequence). The CDR3 spells CASSIDPTSLETQYF. The CDR3 DNA is TGTGCCAGTAGTATAGACCCAACTAGCTTGGAGACCCAGTACTTC.

A note on this clone: Other DNA variants within this sample encode the same CDR3. This chain's CDR3 is CASSQGRGAPYEQYF. The CDR3, as DNA: TGCGCCAGCAGCCAAGGGAGGGGAGCCCCCTACGAGCAGTACTTC. J is TRBJ2-7 and V is TRBV4-3; D may be TRBD2 (6 bases). Germline V gene data show CDR1 as LGHNA and CDR2 as YSLEER. This CDR3 spans 15 amino acids. Trimming shortened V by 1 base and J by 2 bases, and 12 bases separated the two germline ends.

The chain links TRBV30 to TRBJ2-5, with TRBD2 as a possible D gene (5 bases). Trimming stripped 2 bases from V and 2 bases from J, with 9 bases between. The CDR3 extends over 13 amino acids. Germline values: CDR1 GTSNPN, CDR2 SVGIG (reference sequence). DNA of the CDR3: TGTGCCTGGAGTAGCGGCACTCAAGAGACCCAGTACTTC. It codes for CAWSSGTQETQYF.

This chain links TRBV2 with TRBJ2-5, with D possibly TRBD2 on 5 matching bases. Germline loops: CDR1 SNHLY, CDR2 FYNNEI. With 2 bases removed from V and 5 bases from J, the gap between germline ends came to 12 bases. The CDR3 loop spans 14 amino acids. This CDR3 reads CASSETRSGETQYF. For the CDR3, the DNA is TGTGCCAGCAGTGAAACTCGGTCGGGGGAGACCCAGTACTTC.

This clone was seen only a few times. The V and J genes are TRBV5-4 and TRBJ2-2; 10 positions agree with TRBD2. Losses at the gene ends were 4 bases for V and 4 bases for J; bases not matched to a gene: 7. Germline V gene data show CDR1 as SGHNT and CDR2 as YYREEE (reference sequence). The CDR3 is 16 amino acids. In DNA, the CDR3 is TGTGCCAGCAGCCCAACTAGCGGGGAACGCACCGGGGAGCTGTTTTTT. Protein sequence: CASSPTSGERTGELFF.

The count of this clone is one. The rearrangement links TRBV24-1 to TRBJ2-5; 7 bases are shared with TRBD2. Germline V gene data show CDR1 as KGHDR and CDR2 as SFDVKD. Trimming took 3 bases from V and 0 from J; bases not matched to a gene: 6. The CDR3 totals 16 residues. CDR3 sequence: CATSDPLGRDQETQYF. In DNA, the CDR3 is TGTGCCACCAGTGATCCGCTGGGGAGGGACCAAGAGACCCAGTACTTC.

This chain joins TRBV6-1 and TRBJ2-7; tentative D call: TRBD1 (6 bases). This CDR3 is 16 amino acids long. The germline CDR1 and CDR2 sequences are MNHNS and SASEGT. The V gene lost 4 bases and the J gene lost 1 base, with 17 bases spanning the gap. CDR3 region: CASSAPGQRRSYEQYF. CDR3 coding DNA: TGTGCCAGCAGTGCCCCGGGACAAAGAAGGTCCTACGAGCAGTACTTC.

The chain links TRBV6-2 or TRBV6-3 to TRBJ2-7; possible D gene TRBD1, 6 bases. The CDR3 spans 15 residues. Germline values: CDR1 MNHEY, CDR2 SVGEGT. Trimming pared 4 bases from V and 1 base from J, leaving 14 bases between. The CDR3 is CASSSQKGVSYEQYF. For the CDR3, the DNA is TGTGCCAGCAGTTCCCAGAAGGGGGTGTCCTACGAGCAGTACTTC.

J is TRBJ2-2 and V is TRBV2, with unresolved D. Germline CDR1 and CDR2: SNHLY and FYNNEI. This CDR3 is built from 13 residues. V was cut by 4 bases and J by 5 bases, with 8 bases left in between. CDR3 protein: CASSVAGTGELFF. The CDR3 DNA follows: TGTGCCAGCAGTGTAGCCGGGACCGGGGAGCTGTTTTTT.

The CDR3 nucleotides are TGTGCCACCAGCAGAGGGGGAGCGGATACGCAGTATTTT. Protein sequence: CATSRGGADTQYF. The chain carries TRBV15 and TRBJ2-3; a possible D gene is TRBD2 (5 bases). The V and J ends lost 1 base and 6 bases respectively, with 8 bases between them. CDR1 and CDR2 from the germline V gene are LNHNV and YYDKDF (reference sequence). This CDR3 region has 13 residues.

This chain links TRBV7-2 with TRBJ2-7; possible D gene TRBD2, 5 bases. Trimming pared 3 bases from V and 1 base from J, leaving 13 bases between. CDR1 and CDR2 from the germline V gene are SGHTA and FQGNSA. This CDR3 is 15 amino acids long. CDR3 loop: CASSFKTIASYEQYF. CDR3 DNA: TGTGCCAGCAGCTTTAAGACTATCGCATCCTACGAGCAGTACTTC.

The chain links TRBV3-1 (or the pseudogene TRBV3-2) to TRBJ1-1; TRBD1 agrees at 7 bases. Germline assignment: CDR1 LGHDT and CDR2 YNNKEL (reference sequence). V shed 5 bases, J shed 6 bases, and the junction held 3 bases outside the gene matches. The CDR3 has 12 residues. The CDR3 loop reads CASSSGGPEAFF. CDR3 sequence (DNA): TGTGCCAGCAGCTCAGGGGGGCCTGAAGCTTTCTTT.